This T cell receptor beta chain came from a study of CD8+ T cells in alopecia areata. RNA extraction was followed by reverse transcription into cDNA, which acted as the sequencing template. Generated by immunoSEQ multiplex PCR, the TCRdb table keeps only in-frame clones and is missing some. The sample includes roughly 220,000 clones, 35% to 45% of them seen just once. Looked up from germline, CDR1 is LGHNA and CDR2 is YNFKEQ. This CDR3 is 12 amino acids long. V lost 0 bases, J lost 13 bases, and 10 bases lay in between. This clone has just a few counts. The treatment is: oral pan-JAK inhibitor, 5-10 mg twice daily.

The starting material was CD4+ T cells sorted from blood, obtained around week 30, from a patient treated with tofacitinib. The chain employs TRBV4-2 and TRBJ2-1; D not certain. This clonotype was obtained from a human donor with alopecia areata. Here the CDR3 DNA reads TGTGCCAGCAGCCAAGATGCTACCGAACAGTTCTTC. Protein sequence: CASSQDATEQFF.